The sequence of this TCR beta chain was determined in a study of blood T cells in healthy people across ages. In its sample, this clonotype was seen many times. The second PCR ran roughly 6 to 11 cycles with a sample-barcoded 5' primer and J-beta primers. TCRdb fed the 5' RACE reads into MiXCR, producing one record per CDR3 protein. There are about 730,000 distinct CDR3 sequences in the sample; about 42% occur only once, and 20% to 25% lies in the top ten. From germline, CDR1 is DFQATT and CDR2 SNEGSKA (reference sequence). This CDR3 is built from 15 residues. V lost 3 bases, J lost 8 bases, and 22 bases lay in between.

The sequence derives from a woman in her sixties in good health. The chain uses TRBV20-1 and TRBJ2-5; TRBD1 is a possible D gene (6 bases). Sequenced: blood. The CDR3 DNA reads TGCAGTGCTAGCTCCCCAAAGGGGGACCAAGCAACCCAGTACTTC. It specifies CSASSPKGDQATQYF.